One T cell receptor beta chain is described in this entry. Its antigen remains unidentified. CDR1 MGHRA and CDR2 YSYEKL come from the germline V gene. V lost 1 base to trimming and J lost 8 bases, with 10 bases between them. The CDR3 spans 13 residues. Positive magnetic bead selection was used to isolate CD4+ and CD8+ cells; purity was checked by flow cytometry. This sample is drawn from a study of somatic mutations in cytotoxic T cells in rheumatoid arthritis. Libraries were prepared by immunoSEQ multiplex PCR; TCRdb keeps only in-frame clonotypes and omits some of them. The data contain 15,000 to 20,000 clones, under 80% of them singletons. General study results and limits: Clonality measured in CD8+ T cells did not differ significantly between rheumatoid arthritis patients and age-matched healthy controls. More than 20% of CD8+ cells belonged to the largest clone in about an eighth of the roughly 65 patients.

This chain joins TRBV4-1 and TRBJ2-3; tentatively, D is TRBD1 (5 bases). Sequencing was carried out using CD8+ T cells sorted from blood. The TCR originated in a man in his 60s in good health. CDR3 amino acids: CASSQVGVVTQYF. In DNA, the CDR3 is TGCGCCAGCAGCCAAGTAGGGGTAGTTACGCAGTATTTT.